This TCR beta chain was retrieved from a study of cytomegalovirus exposure and HLA in healthy donors. Study-level findings and limits: Some V segments could not be told apart, so they were left out, TRBV6-2 and TRBV6-3 among them. Presence/absence analyses took donor sequencing depth as roughly uniform. The study flagged some 170 TCR beta chains as cytomegalovirus-associated.

Comments on this clone: Its matching antigen is unknown.

Both 60 Vbeta primers and 13 Jbeta primers went into the PCR. Method: immunoSEQ multiplex PCR; TCRdb's copy keeps in-frame clones and lacks some. The sample has about 130,000 clones, 70% to 90% seen once. Nominally healthy donors provided the samples, though records likely missed some immune exposures. The ends were cut back, 0 bases at V and 5 bases at J, with 14 bases in the middle. Germline V gene sequence: CDR1 SGDLS, CDR2 YYNGEE. This CDR3 has 15 residues. The chain combines TRBV9 with TRBJ2-5, with D perhaps TRBD1 (7 bases). This receptor was taken from a woman aged 40 to 50 in good health and CMV-seropositive. Sequenced: PBMCs. This chain's CDR3 is CASSVVTGRGETQYF. Here the CDR3 DNA reads TGTGCCAGCAGCGTAGTGACAGGGCGGGGCGAGACCCAGTACTTC.